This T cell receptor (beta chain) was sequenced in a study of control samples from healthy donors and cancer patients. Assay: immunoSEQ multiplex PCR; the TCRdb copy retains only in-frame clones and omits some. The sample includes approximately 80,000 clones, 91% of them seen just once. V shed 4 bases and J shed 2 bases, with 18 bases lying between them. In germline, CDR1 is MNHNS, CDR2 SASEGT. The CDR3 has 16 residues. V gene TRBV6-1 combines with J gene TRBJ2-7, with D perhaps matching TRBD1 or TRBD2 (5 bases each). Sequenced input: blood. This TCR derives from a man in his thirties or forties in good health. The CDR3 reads CASSGDGTYLAYEQYF. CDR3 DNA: TGTGCCAGCAGTGGAGACGGGACGTATCTCGCCTACGAGCAGTACTTC.